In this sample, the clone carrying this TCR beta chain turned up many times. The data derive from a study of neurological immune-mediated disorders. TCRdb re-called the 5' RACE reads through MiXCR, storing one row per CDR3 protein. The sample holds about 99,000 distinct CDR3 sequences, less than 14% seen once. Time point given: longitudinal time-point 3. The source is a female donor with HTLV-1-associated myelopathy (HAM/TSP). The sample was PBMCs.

The CDR3 loop is CASSLRDRVSDGYTF. The DNA for the CDR3 is TGTGCCAGCAGCCTCCGGGACAGGGTATCGGATGGCTACACCTTC. The chain uses TRBV28 and TRBJ1-2, with 9 bases that match TRBD1. Germline V gene data show CDR1 as MDHEN and CDR2 as SYDVKM. V shed 6 bases, J shed 6 bases, and the junction held 11 bases outside the gene matches. CDR3 size: 15 residues.